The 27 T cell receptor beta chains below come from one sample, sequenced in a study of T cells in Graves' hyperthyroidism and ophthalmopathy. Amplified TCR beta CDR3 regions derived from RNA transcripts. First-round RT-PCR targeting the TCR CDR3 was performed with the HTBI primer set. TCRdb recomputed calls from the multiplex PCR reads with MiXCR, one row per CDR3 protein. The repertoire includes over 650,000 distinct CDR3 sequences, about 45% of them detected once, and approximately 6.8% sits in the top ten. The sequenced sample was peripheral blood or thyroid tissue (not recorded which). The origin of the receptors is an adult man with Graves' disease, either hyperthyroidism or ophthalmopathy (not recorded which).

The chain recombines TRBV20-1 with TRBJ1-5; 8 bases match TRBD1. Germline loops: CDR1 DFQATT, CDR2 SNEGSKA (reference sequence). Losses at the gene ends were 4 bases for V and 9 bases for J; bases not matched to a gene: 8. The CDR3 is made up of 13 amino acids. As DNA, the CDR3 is TGCAGTGCTAATCCCAAACAGGGGGGGCCCCAGCATTTT. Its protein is CSANPKQGGPQHF.

The CDR3 region has the DNA TGTGCCAGCAGTTACTCGACAGGGCTTGGGTACACTGAAGCTTTCTTT. It yields the protein CASSYSTGLGYTEAFF. The chain links TRBV6-5 to TRBJ1-1; 7 bases line up with TRBD1. The length of the CDR3 is 16 residues. Per the germline V gene, CDR1 is MNHEY and CDR2 is SVGAGI. The V gene end was trimmed by 0 bases and the J gene end by 3 bases; junction bases not matched to a gene: 7.

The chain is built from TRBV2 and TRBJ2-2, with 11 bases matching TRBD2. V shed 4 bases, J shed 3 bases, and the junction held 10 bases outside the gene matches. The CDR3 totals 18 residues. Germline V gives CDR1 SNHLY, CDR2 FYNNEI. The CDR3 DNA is TGTGCCAGCAGTGTGGCTAGCGGGGGGACCCTATACACCGGGGAGCTGTTTTTT. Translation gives CASSVASGGTLYTGELFF.

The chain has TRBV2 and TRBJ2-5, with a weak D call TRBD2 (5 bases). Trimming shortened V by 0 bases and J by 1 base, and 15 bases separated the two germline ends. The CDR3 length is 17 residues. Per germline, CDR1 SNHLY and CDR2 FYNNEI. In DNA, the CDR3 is TGTGCCAGCAGTGAAGCAGTGCAGGATCGGGGCCAAGAGACCCAGTACTTC. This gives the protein CASSEAVQDRGQETQYF.

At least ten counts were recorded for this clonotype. CDR3 sequence reads: CASSFTANTEAFF. CDR3 nucleotides: TGCGCCAGCAGCTTCACAGCGAACACTGAAGCTTTCTTT. The J gene is TRBJ1-1, the V gene TRBV5-1, with D hard to call. This CDR3 region has 13 residues. V was shortened by 2 bases and J by 1 base, with 6 bases between the two germline ends. Looked up from germline, CDR1 is SGHRS and CDR2 is YFSETQ.

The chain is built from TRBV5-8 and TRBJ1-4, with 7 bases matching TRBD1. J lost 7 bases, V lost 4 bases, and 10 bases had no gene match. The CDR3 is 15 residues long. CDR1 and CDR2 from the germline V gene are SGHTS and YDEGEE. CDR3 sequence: CASSVNRGGGEKLFF. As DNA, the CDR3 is TGTGCCAGCAGCGTAAACAGGGGAGGCGGTGAAAAACTGTTTTTT.

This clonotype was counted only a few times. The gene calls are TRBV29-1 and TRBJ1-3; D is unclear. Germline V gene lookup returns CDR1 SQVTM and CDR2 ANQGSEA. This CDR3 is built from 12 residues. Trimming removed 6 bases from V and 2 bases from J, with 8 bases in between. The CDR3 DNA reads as TGCAGCGTCCGGGAGACTGGAAACACCATATATTTT. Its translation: CSVRETGNTIYF.

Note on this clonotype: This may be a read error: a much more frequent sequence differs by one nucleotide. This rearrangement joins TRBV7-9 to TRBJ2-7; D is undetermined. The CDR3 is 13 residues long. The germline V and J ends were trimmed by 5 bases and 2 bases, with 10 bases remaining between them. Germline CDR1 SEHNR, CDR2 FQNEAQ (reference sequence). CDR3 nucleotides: TGTGCCAGCAGCCCGGCTATCCCCTACGAGCAGTACTTC. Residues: CASSPAIPYEQYF.

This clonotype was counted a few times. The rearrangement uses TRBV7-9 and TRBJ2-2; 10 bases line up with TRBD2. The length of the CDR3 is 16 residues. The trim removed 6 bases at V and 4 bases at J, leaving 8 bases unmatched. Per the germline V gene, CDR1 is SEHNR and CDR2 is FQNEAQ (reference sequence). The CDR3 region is CASSASGRAITGELFF. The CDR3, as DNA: TGTGCCAGCAGTGCTAGCGGGAGAGCTATCACCGGGGAGCTGTTTTTT.

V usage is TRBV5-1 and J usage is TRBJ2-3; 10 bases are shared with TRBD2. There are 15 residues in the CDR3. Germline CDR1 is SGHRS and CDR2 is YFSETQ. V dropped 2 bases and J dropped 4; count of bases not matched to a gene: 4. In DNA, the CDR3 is TGCGCCAGCAGCTTCAATGGGACTAGCGCAGATACGCAGTATTTT. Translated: CASSFNGTSADTQYF. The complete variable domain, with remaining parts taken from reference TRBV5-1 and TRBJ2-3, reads KAGVTQTPRYLIKTRGQQVTLSCSPISGHRSVSWYQQTPGQGLQFLFEYFSETQRNKGNFPGRFSGRQFSNSRSEMNVSTLELGDSALYLCASSFNGTSADTQYFGPGTRLTVL.

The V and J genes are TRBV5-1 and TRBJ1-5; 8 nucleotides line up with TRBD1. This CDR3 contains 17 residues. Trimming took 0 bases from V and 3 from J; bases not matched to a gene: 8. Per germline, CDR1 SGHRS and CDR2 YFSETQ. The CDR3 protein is CASSLGQGARNNQPQHF. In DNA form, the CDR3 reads TGCGCCAGCAGCTTGGGGCAGGGGGCTCGGAACAATCAGCCCCAGCATTTT.

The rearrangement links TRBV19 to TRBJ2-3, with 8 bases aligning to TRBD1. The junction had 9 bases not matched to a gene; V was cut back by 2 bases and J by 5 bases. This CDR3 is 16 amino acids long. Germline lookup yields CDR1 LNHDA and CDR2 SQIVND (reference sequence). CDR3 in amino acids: CASSIFSGQARDTQYF. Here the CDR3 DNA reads TGTGCCAGTAGTATATTTTCGGGACAGGCGAGAGATACGCAGTATTTT.

The CDR3 is CSVSRDRQFNYGYTF. The CDR3 DNA reads TGCAGCGTCTCCCGGGACAGGCAATTTAACTATGGCTACACCTTC. The chain recombines TRBV29-1 with TRBJ1-2; 8 bases are a match to TRBD1. The CDR3 loop spans 15 amino acids. Per the germline V gene, CDR1 is SQVTM and CDR2 is ANQGSEA. The J segment lost 1 base and the V segment lost 6 bases, leaving 10 bases of the junction unmatched.

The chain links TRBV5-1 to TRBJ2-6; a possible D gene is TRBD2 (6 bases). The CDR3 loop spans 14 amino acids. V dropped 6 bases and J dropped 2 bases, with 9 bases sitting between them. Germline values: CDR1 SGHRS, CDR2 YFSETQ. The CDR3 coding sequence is TGCGCCAGCACCAGACTAGCTGGGGCCAACGTCCTGACTTTC. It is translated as CASTRLAGANVLTF.

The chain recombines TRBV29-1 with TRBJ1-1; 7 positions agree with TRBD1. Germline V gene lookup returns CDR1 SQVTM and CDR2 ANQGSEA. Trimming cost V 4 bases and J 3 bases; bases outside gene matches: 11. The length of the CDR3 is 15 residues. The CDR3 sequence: CSVVLLQGSHTEAFF. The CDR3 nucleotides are TGCAGCGTTGTCCTCCTACAGGGGTCGCACACTGAAGCTTTCTTT.

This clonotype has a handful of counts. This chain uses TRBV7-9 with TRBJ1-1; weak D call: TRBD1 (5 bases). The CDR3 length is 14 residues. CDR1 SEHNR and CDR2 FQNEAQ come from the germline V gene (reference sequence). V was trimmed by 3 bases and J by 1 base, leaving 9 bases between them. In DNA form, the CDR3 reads TGTGCCAGCAGCTTCGGACAAAAGAACACTGAAGCTTTCTTT. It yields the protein CASSFGQKNTEAFF.

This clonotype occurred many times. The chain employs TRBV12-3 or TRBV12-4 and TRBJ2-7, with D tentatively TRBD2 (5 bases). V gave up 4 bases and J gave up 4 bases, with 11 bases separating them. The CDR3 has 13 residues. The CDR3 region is CASSSLSAYEQYF. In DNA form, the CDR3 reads TGTGCCAGCAGTTCCCTTAGCGCGTACGAGCAGTACTTC.

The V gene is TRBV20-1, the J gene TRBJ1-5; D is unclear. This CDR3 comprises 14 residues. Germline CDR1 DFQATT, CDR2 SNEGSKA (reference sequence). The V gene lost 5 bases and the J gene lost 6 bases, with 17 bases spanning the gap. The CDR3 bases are TGCAGTGCTTTAACGGCATCCGCCATTCAGCCCCAGCATTTT. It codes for CSALTASAIQPQHF.

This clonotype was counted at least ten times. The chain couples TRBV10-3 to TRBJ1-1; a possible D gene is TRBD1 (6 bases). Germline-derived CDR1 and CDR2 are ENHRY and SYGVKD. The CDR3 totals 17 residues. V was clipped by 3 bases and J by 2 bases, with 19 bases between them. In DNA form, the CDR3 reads TGTGCCATCAGTGAACCCCCTTGGCGGGGGGCCAACACTGAAGCTTTCTTT. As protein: CAISEPPWRGANTEAFF.

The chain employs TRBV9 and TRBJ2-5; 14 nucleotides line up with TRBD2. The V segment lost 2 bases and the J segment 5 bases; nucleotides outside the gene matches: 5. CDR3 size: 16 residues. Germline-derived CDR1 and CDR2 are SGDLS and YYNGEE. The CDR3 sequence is CASSVGLAGAHETQYF. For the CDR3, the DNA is TGTGCCAGCAGCGTGGGACTAGCGGGAGCCCATGAGACCCAGTACTTC.

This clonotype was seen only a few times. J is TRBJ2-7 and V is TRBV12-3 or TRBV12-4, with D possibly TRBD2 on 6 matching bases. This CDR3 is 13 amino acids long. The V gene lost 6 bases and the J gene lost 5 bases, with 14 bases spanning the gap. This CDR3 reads CASRRLVADEQYF. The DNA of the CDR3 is TGTGCCAGCAGGAGACTAGTCGCGGACGAGCAGTACTTC.

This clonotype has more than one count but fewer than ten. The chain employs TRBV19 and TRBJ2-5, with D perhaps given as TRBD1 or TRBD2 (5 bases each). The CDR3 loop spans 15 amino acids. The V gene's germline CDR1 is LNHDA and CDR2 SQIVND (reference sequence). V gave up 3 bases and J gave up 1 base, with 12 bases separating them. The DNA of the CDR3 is TGTGCCAGTAGTATCATGTGGGGGAGCCAAGAGACCCAGTACTTC. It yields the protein CASSIMWGSQETQYF. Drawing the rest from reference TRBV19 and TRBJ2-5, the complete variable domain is DGGITQSPKYLFRKEGQNVTLSCEQNLNHDAMYWYRQDPGQGLRLIYYSQIVNDFQKGDIAEGYSVSREKKESFPLTVTSAQKNPTAFYLCASSIMWGSQETQYFGPGTRLLVL.

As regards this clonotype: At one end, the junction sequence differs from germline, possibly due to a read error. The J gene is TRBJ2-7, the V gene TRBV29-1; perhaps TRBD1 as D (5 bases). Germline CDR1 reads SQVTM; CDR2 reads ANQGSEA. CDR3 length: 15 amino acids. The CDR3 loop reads CASSVGQLSVYEQYF. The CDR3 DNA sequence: TGTGCCAGCAGTGTGGGGCAGTTGTCAGTCTACGAGCAGTACTTC.

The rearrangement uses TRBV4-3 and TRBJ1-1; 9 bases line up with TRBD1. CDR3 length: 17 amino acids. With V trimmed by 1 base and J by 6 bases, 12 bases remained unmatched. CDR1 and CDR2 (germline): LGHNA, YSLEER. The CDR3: CASSQGWHGQGIPEAFF. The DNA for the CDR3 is TGCGCCAGCAGCCAAGGATGGCACGGACAGGGGATCCCTGAAGCTTTCTTT.

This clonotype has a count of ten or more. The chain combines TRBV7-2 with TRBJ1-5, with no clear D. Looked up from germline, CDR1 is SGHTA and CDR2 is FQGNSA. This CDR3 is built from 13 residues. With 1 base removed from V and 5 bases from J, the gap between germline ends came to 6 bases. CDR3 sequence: CASSLEAYQPQHF. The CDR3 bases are TGTGCCAGCAGCTTAGAGGCTTATCAGCCCCAGCATTTT.

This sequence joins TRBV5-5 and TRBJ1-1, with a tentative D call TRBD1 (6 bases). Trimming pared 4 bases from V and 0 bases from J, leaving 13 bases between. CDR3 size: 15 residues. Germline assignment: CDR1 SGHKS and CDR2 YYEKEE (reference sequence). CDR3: CASSGTQGVNTEAFF. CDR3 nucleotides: TGTGCCAGCAGCGGAACACAGGGCGTGAACACTGAAGCTTTCTTT.

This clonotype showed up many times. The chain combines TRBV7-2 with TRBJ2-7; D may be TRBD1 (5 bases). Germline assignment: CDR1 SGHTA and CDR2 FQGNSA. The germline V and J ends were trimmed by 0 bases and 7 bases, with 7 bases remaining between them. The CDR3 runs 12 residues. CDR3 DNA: TGTGCCAGCAGCTTAGCGGGGCAAGAGCAGTACTTC. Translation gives CASSLAGQEQYF.